This T cell receptor beta chain originates from a study of blood T cells in healthy people across ages. In terms of origin and age, donors were healthy Caucasian individuals from Russia aged roughly 6 to 100. Using a J-beta primer mix together with a sample-barcoded 5' primer, a second PCR was run for roughly 7 to 12 cycles. Samples each returned at least 2.5 million CDR3-containing paired-end reads. From the 5' RACE reads, TCRdb called clonotypes with MiXCR, one entry per CDR3 protein. The sample includes about 570,000 distinct CDR3 sequences, 25% to 30% seen only once; the top ten take less than 20%. This CDR3 has 12 residues. The V end lost 6 bases, the J end lost 8 bases, and 13 bases lay between the germline ends. Germline assignment: CDR1 DFQATT and CDR2 SNEGSKA (reference sequence).

The source is a woman in her seventies in good health. The sequencing sample was made of blood. The chain employs TRBV20-1 and TRBJ1-4; maybe TRBD1 (6 bases). The CDR3 sequence: CSAARGGEKLFF. The CDR3 DNA sequence: TGCAGTGCCGCCAGGGGAGGGGAAAAACTGTTTTTT.